This note documents a single T cell receptor (beta chain) sequence. The antigen is not known. The sample originates from a study of cytomegalovirus exposure and HLA in healthy donors. The CDR3 loop spans 16 amino acids. From germline, CDR1 is SGDLS and CDR2 YYNGEE. Trimming at V came to 2 bases and at J to 1 base, leaving 2 bases not matched to a gene. Sequenced by immunoSEQ multiplex PCR; TCRdb stores in-frame clones only, minus some. Among 120,000 or so clones listed, 89% were seen once. The study, taken as a whole, reports: Altogether, about 160 TCR beta chains were recorded as cytomegalovirus-associated.

The clonotype was recovered from a young woman in good health and CMV-seronegative. The sample taken for sequencing was PBMCs. V usage is TRBV9 and J usage is TRBJ2-2, with 10 positions matching TRBD2. In DNA form, the CDR3 reads TGTGCCAGCAGCGTCGGACTAGCGGTGAACACCGGGGAGCTGTTTTTT. This translates into CASSVGLAVNTGELFF.